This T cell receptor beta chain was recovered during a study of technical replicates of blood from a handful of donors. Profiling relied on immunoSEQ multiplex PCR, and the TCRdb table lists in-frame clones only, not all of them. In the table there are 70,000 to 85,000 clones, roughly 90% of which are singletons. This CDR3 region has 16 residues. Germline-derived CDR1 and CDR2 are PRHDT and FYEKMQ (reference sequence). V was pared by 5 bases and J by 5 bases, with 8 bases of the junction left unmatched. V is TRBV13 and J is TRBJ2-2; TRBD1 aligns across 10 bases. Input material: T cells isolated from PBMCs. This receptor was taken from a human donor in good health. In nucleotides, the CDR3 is TGTGCCAGCAGCCGATCGACAGGGGGCTTGACCGGGGAGCTGTTTTTT. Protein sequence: CASSRSTGGLTGELFF.